This T cell receptor beta chain was sequenced during a study of cytomegalovirus exposure and HLA in healthy donors. Regarding the study as a whole: In a later analysis, approximately 15,000 TCR beta sequences were associated with HLA alleles at 0.05 false discovery rate.

60 Vbeta and 13 Jbeta primers were used in PCR. The table came from immunoSEQ multiplex PCR; TCRdb's copy has only in-frame clones and leaves some out. The profile covers around 93,000 clones, with roughly 63% appearing a single time and more than 5% taken by the ten largest. The CDR3 runs 17 residues. Germline lookup yields CDR1 LNHNV and CDR2 YYDKDF (reference sequence). V trimming: 3 bases; J trimming: 8 bases; junction bases outside the gene matches: 18. A word on this clone: Its antigen is not identified.

Sequenced input: PBMCs. The genes are TRBV15 and TRBJ1-2; 7 nucleotides align to TRBD1. This receptor was obtained from a boy aged 10-17 years in good health and CMV-seropositive. In DNA, the CDR3 is TGTGCCACCAGCAGCGTAAGGGGGCTACTTCACCTTTTGGGCTACACCTTC. It codes for CATSSVRGLLHLLGYTF. Together with reference TRBV15 and TRBJ1-2, the CDR3 gives the full variable domain: DAMVIQNPRYQVTQFGKPVTLSCSQTLNHNVMYWYQQKSSQAPKLLFHYYDKDFNNEADTPDNFQSRRPNTSFCFLDIRSPGLGDTAMYLCATSSVRGLLHLLGYTFGSGTRLTVV.